This T cell receptor (beta chain) was captured in a study of blood T cell repertoires in COVID-19. Original processing methods: Researchers report that nucleated cell counts were estimated from reference gene primer amplification. Profiled with immunoSEQ multiplex PCR; TCRdb holds only in-frame clones, not every one. The V and J calls and the clone size are those of that table, but D and trimming were determined from the DNA. The repertoire holds 200,000 to 300,000 clones, with approximately 88% as singletons. Specimen: PBMCs or T cells enriched from blood (not recorded which). The source of this sequence is a middle-aged woman with acute COVID-19.

CDR3 sequence: CASSPRTSGPTDTQYF. CDR3 DNA sequence: TGTGCCAGCAGCCCCCGGACTAGCGGGCCGACAGATACGCAGTATTTT. This sequence joins TRBV2 and TRBJ2-3; TRBD2 agrees at 11 bases. Germline values: CDR1 SNHLY, CDR2 FYNNEI. After removal of 6 bases from V and 3 bases from J, the junction contained 8 bases not matched to a gene. The CDR3 runs to 16 residues.